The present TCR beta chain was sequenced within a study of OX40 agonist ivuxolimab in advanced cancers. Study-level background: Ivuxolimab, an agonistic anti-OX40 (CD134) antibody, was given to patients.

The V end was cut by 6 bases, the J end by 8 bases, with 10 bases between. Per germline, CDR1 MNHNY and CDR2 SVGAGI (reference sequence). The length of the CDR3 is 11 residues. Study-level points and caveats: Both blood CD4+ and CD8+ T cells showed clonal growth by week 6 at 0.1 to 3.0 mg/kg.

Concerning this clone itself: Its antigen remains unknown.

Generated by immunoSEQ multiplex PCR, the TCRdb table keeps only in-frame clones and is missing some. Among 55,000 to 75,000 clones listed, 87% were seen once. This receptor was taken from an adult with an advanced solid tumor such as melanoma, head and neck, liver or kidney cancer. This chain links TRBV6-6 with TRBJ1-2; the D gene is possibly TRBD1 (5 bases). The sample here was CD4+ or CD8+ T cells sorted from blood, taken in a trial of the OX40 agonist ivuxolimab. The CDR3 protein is CASRRDGGYTF. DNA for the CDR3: TGTGCCAGCAGGAGGGACGGCGGCTACACCTTC.